This T cell receptor beta chain was sequenced during a study of cytomegalovirus exposure and HLA in healthy donors (dated 2017 in TCRdb). Study-wide context: According to a later analysis, one platform produced both the 120 validation repertoires and the 700 or so repertoires of the first cohort. The study aimed to test whether cataloging public T cell receptors could reveal signatures of past pathogen exposure. To predict cytomegalovirus infection status, the study brought together high-throughput TCR immunosequencing, statistical association of individual TCRs with disease status, and machine learning. Along with the roughly 610-subject first cohort, a separate validation cohort of over 90 different subjects was used. Study-level results and caveats: According to the authors, the approach could potentially be generalized to other disease states and immunological phenotypes. A later analysis lacked HLA typing for the validation cohort, so it scored co-occurrence in that cohort across all 120 repertoires. In the study, around 150 TCR beta chains were listed as associated with cytomegalovirus. In vitro tests confirmed that a few of the cytomegalovirus-associated TCR beta chains recognize cytomegalovirus antigens. Cytomegalovirus status was reported to be diagnosed by the classifier with high specificity and sensitivity in both the original and validation cohorts. A later analysis found that TCRs clustered in the first cohort also tended to co-occur in the 130 or so validation repertoires, with 90% to 95% of cluster scores above 0. Most TCR sequences were seen in very few donors, while some public TCRs were found in many individuals.

To prepare the library, the immunoSEQ multiplex PCR assay was applied. From the authors' description of their analysis: To diagnose cytomegalovirus status from the catalog of TCR beta chain sequences, a statistical classification framework was built. Not all clones reach the TCRdb copy of this immuneACCESS table, which keeps in-frame sequences only. Checked studies attribute under half of the gap to unresolved V genes and leave the rest unexplained. The V and J calls and clone size are taken from that table; D and trimming were inferred from the DNA. In all, the sample holds about 340,000 clones, and about nine tenths of those were seen once. The ten biggest clones cover over 0.8% of the sample. The germline V and J ends show losses of 0 bases and 7 bases respectively, and no gene match explains 21 bases of the junction. The germline V gene encodes CDR1 MNHNS and CDR2 SASEGT. The CDR3 runs 20 amino acids, cysteine and phenylalanine included. This entry keeps only the CDR3 DNA: 60 bases, framed from base 1.

As regards this clone: The specificity of this receptor is unknown. No clone much larger than this one lies a single base away; base qualities are absent.

The donors were included in the validation cohort of some 120 subjects, a group kept apart from the approximately 700-subject first cohort. This TCR was sampled from a woman aged 18-29 years in good health and CMV-seronegative. The sample comprised PBMCs. The chain is encoded by TRBV6-1 joined to TRBJ1-3; 7 of the junction bases match TRBD1. In nucleotides, the sequence is TGTGCCAGCAGTGAAGCACCGGGACAGTCTAACTATCCCATAGGGAACACCATATATTTT. Translated, it gives CASSEAPGQSNYPIGNTIYF.